The rows below give T cell receptor beta chains drawn from one sample of a study of T cells after yellow fever vaccination. TCRdb reanalysed the 5' RACE reads using MiXCR and keeps one entry per CDR3 protein. The sample includes hundreds of thousands of distinct CDR3 sequences, 6.2% seen only once; the top ten take approximately 16%. The source was PBMCs, collected 5 days after the yellow fever booster vaccination. The source of these receptors is a man in his thirties or forties who received the YFV17D yellow fever vaccine. CDR3s include the opening cysteine and the closing phenylalanine or tryptophan. A D gene is named only where the DNA matches it firmly. Size is stated for part of the rows, as once, few or many counts, or as a class when the clone is expanded.

TGTGCCAGCAGGACGATTTCACCCCTCCACTTT,CASRTISPLHF,11,TRBJ1-6,TRBV6-6,NA,NA
TGTGCCTGGAGGGGGCTAGCCTACAATGAGCAGTTCTTC,CAWRGLAYNEQFF,13,TRBJ2-1,TRBV30,NA,few
TGTGCCAGCAGTTTAGGGACAGGGATTTTCCAGCCCCAGCATTTT,CASSLGTGIFQPQHF,15,TRBJ1-5,TRBV12-3/TRBV12-4,TRBD1,NA
TGTGCCAGCAGTTTGGGGCCTAAGGAAAAACTGTTTTTT,CASSLGPKEKLFF,13,TRBJ1-4,TRBV6-5,NA,many
TGCAGTGCTAGAGCCGGGAATACAGATACGCAGTATTTT,CSARAGNTDTQYF,13,TRBJ2-3,TRBV20-1,NA,many
TGTGCCAGCAGCCTAATCCCGGGGAACGGGGAGCTGTTTTTT,CASSLIPGNGELFF,14,TRBJ2-2,TRBV27,NA,few
TGTGCCAGCAGTGAAATCTTTTCGGGACAGGTATACAATGAGCAGTTCTTC,CASSEIFSGQVYNEQFF,17,TRBJ2-1,TRBV2,TRBD1,NA
TGTGCCAGCAGTGAAGGTCTTGGCGCGGGGCAGTACTTC,CASSEGLGAGQYF,13,TRBJ2-7,TRBV6-1,NA,few
TGCAGTGCTAACAAACGGCTAGCGAGCACAGATACGCAGTATTTT,CSANKRLASTDTQYF,15,TRBJ2-3,TRBV20-1,NA,few
TGTGCCAGCAGCCAAAGTCCAGGGACGGTGGATGCAGCTTTCTTT,CASSQSPGTVDAAFF,15,TRBJ1-1,TRBV4-2,NA,few
TGCAGTGCGCCGGAGGGGGCCTACGAGCAGTACTTC,CSAPEGAYEQYF,12,TRBJ2-7,TRBV20-1,NA,few
TGCAGCGTTGGACTAGCCAATGAGCAGTTCTTC,CSVGLANEQFF,11,TRBJ2-1,TRBV29-1,TRBD2,many
TGTGCCAGCAGCCGTAGCGGACTCACAGATACGCAGTATTTT,CASSRSGLTDTQYF,14,TRBJ2-3,TRBV12-3/TRBV12-4,NA,many
TGCAGTGCTAGAGGGACAGGGATCTACGAGCAGTACTTC,CSARGTGIYEQYF,13,TRBJ2-7,TRBV20-1,TRBD1,many
TGTGCCAGCAGCCGGAGGGTATATCGAAACACCGGGGAGCTGTTTTTT,CASSRRVYRNTGELFF,16,TRBJ2-2,TRBV7-2,NA,many
TGCAGTGCTAGGACAGGTTATAGCAATCAGCCCCAGCATTTT,CSARTGYSNQPQHF,14,TRBJ1-5,TRBV20-1,NA,few
TGTGCCAGCAGTTCGGACAGGCTGAACTACGAGCAGTACTTC,CASSSDRLNYEQYF,14,TRBJ2-7,TRBV12-3/TRBV12-4,TRBD1,many
TGTGCCAGCAGTTTACAGCGGGGGGTTGATACGCAGTATTTT,CASSLQRGVDTQYF,14,TRBJ2-3,TRBV12-3/TRBV12-4,TRBD2,few
TGCAGTGCTACCCGGACAGGGCTCCTCTACGAGCAGTACTTC,CSATRTGLLYEQYF,14,TRBJ2-7,TRBV20-1,TRBD1,NA
TGCGCCAGCAGCCAAGAAAGGGAACGGGTCTCTGGGGCCAACGTCCTGACTTTC,CASSQERERVSGANVLTF,18,TRBJ2-6,TRBV4-3,NA,NA
TGTGCCAGCAGCTTAGACAAGGGCACAGATACGCAGTATTTT,CASSLDKGTDTQYF,14,TRBJ2-3,TRBV7-2,NA,NA
TGTGCCAGCAGAGATCTCGGGGCTGTAAGGACCCTGTACTTC,CASRDLGAVRTLYF,14,TRBJ2-5,TRBV6-1,NA,NA
TGTGCCAGCAGGGAATCTGGATCTGGAAACACCATATATTTT,CASRESGSGNTIYF,14,TRBJ1-3,TRBV12-3/TRBV12-4,NA,many
TGTGCCAGCAGCCCCTACTCAGATACGCAGTATTTT,CASSPYSDTQYF,12,TRBJ2-3,TRBV7-2,NA,many
TGCAGTGCTCCAAACGTAGCGGCCCCCGGGGGTGAGCAGTTCTTC,CSAPNVAAPGGEQFF,15,TRBJ2-1,TRBV20-1,NA,few
TGTGCCAGCAGCTCGGAAACAGGGTTGAACTATGGCTACACCTTC,CASSSETGLNYGYTF,15,TRBJ1-2,TRBV7-2,NA,many
TGTGCCAGCACGGGATCGGTCCACAATGAGCAGTTCTTC,CASTGSVHNEQFF,13,TRBJ2-1,TRBV6-1,NA,many
TGTGCCAGCAGTGGGACAGTTAACCCCTACGAGCAGTACTTC,CASSGTVNPYEQYF,14,TRBJ2-7,TRBV12-3/TRBV12-4,TRBD1,many
TGTGCCAGCAGCCATACAGGGTCCGGCGAGCAGTACTTC,CASSHTGSGEQYF,13,TRBJ2-7,TRBV14,NA,NA
TGTGCCAGCAGTTACAGCTCCTACGAGCAGTACTTC,CASSYSSYEQYF,12,TRBJ2-7,TRBV14,NA,many